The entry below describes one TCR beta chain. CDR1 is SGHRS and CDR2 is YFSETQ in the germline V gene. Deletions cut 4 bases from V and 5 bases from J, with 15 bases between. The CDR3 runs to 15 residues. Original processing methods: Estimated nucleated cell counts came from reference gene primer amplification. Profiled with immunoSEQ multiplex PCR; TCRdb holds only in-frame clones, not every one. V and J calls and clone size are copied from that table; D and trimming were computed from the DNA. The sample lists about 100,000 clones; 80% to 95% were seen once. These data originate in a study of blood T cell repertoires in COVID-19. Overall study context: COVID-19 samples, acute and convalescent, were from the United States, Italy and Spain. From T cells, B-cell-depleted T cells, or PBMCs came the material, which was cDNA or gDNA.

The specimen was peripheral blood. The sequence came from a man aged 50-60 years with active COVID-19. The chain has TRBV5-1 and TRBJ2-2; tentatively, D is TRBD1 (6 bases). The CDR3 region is CASSLQGPRTGELFF. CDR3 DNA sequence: TGCGCCAGCAGCCTACAGGGACCCAGGACCGGGGAGCTGTTTTTT.